Below, one T cell receptor beta chain is given with its context. Its target is unknown. These data originate in a study of OX40 agonist ivuxolimab in advanced cancers. Sampling of blood occurred at baseline, cycle 4 day 1, and cycle 7 day 1. Assay: immunoSEQ multiplex PCR; the TCRdb copy retains only in-frame clones and omits some. The sample has roughly 93,000 clones; around 80% are singletons. The length of the CDR3 is 13 residues. The V end lost 4 bases, the J end lost 9 bases, and 13 bases lay between the germline ends. Germline lookup yields CDR1 SQVTM and CDR2 ANQGSEA. Study results and caveats: Circulating CD4+ and CD8+ T cells showed clonal expansion by week 6 at 0.1 to 3.0 mg/kg.

The material was CD4+ or CD8+ T cells sorted from blood, obtained in a trial of the OX40 agonist ivuxolimab. This TCR was recovered from an adult with an advanced solid tumor such as melanoma, head and neck, liver or kidney cancer. The chain recombines TRBV29-1 with TRBJ1-6, with D possibly being TRBD1 (5 bases). CDR3 region: CSVAKDIGSPLHF. CDR3 sequence (DNA): TGCAGCGTTGCAAAGGACATAGGTTCACCCCTCCACTTT.